Presented here are 31 T cell receptor beta chains from one specimen sequenced in a study of T cells in Graves' hyperthyroidism and ophthalmopathy. TCR beta CDR3 regions were amplified from RNA. RT-PCR in the first round (using the HTBI primer set) targeted the TCR CDR3. One entry per CDR3 protein results from TCRdb running MiXCR on the multiplex PCR reads. The data contain about 500,000 distinct CDR3 sequences, 15% to 20% of them singletons. The sample was blood. All receptors derive from a woman aged 25 to 39 with Graves' ophthalmopathy.

Ten or more counts support this clonotype. The chain joins TRBV5-1 to TRBJ2-3; D possibly corresponds to TRBD2 (5 bases). This CDR3 is 15 amino acids long. V was pared by 4 bases and J by 5 bases, with 17 bases between. Germline V CDR1 and CDR2: SGHRS, YFSETQ. The CDR3 spells CASSLGTRGGDTQYF. CDR3 nucleotide sequence: TGCGCCAGCAGCCTGGGCACTAGAGGAGGAGATACGCAGTATTTT. Filled out from reference TRBV5-1 and TRBJ2-3, the complete variable domain reads KAGVTQTPRYLIKTRGQQVTLSCSPISGHRSVSWYQQTPGQGLQFLFEYFSETQRNKGNFPGRFSGRQFSNSRSEMNVSTLELGDSALYLCASSLGTRGGDTQYFGPGTRLTVL.

The chain carries TRBV6-2 or TRBV6-3 and TRBJ2-1; 10 nucleotides match TRBD2. The CDR3 is 13 residues long. Looked up from germline, CDR1 is MNHEY and CDR2 is SVGEGT. The V and J ends lost 6 bases and 10 bases, in that order; junction bases with no gene match: 6. The CDR3 sequence is CASRSGRAGEQFF. DNA for the CDR3: TGTGCCAGCAGAAGCGGGAGGGCCGGCGAGCAGTTCTTC.

This clonotype has a handful of counts. The rearrangement joins TRBV7-2 to TRBJ2-7; 7 bases fit TRBD2. Germline CDR1 and CDR2: SGHTA and FQGNSA. The CDR3 sequence is 15 residues long. The ends lost 2 bases at V and 7 bases at J; junction bases unmatched: 11. This CDR3 reads CASSLFGGRAGEQYF. The DNA for the CDR3 is TGTGCCAGCAGCTTATTTGGTGGGAGGGCCGGGGAGCAGTACTTC.

There are a few counts of this clonotype. The genes are TRBV6-6 and TRBJ1-5; D is perhaps TRBD1 (5 bases). Trimming shortened V by 0 bases and J by 5 bases, and 5 bases separated the two germline ends. Per the germline V gene, CDR1 is MNHNY and CDR2 is SVGAGI (reference sequence). This CDR3 is built from 13 residues. CDR3: CASSYSGDQPQHF. The CDR3 DNA sequence: TGTGCCAGCAGTTACTCGGGGGATCAGCCCCAGCATTTT.

This clonotype was counted only a few times. The chain carries TRBV7-3 and TRBJ2-3, with D possibly matching TRBD2 (5 bases). The CDR3 is 13 amino acids. Germline V gene lookup returns CDR1 SGHTA and CDR2 FQGTGA. Trimming removed 5 bases at V and 6 bases at J, with 12 bases between. This CDR3 is CASSEDIADTQYF. In nucleotides, the CDR3 is TGTGCCAGCAGCGAAGATATAGCGGATACGCAGTATTTT.

This clonotype was seen a few times. This sequence joins TRBV29-1 and TRBJ2-2; D gene ambiguous. Per the germline V gene, CDR1 is SQVTM and CDR2 is ANQGSEA. The CDR3 contains 13 residues. V was pared by 2 bases and J by 2 bases, with 6 bases between. This CDR3 reads CSVERANTGELFF. In DNA form, the CDR3 reads TGCAGCGTTGAAAGGGCTAACACCGGGGAGCTGTTTTTT.

The table lists this clonotype with many counts. The V call is TRBV19, the J call TRBJ2-2; weak D call: TRBD1 (6 bases). There are 14 residues in the CDR3. V was clipped by 2 bases and J by 4 bases, with 8 bases between them. CDR1 is LNHDA and CDR2 is SQIVND in the germline V gene (reference sequence). The CDR3 nucleotides are TGTGCCAGTAGTATACAGGGGTCCACCGGGGAGCTGTTTTTT. It specifies CASSIQGSTGELFF.

This clonotype has ten or more counts. The V gene is TRBV30, the J gene TRBJ2-6; tentative D call: TRBD1 (6 bases). V lost 2 bases and J 2 bases, leaving 13 bases between the germline ends. Germline V gene lookup returns CDR1 GTSNPN and CDR2 SVGIG (reference sequence). The CDR3 is 16 amino acids. CDR3 amino acids: CAWSKTGYPGANVLTF. CDR3 in DNA: TGTGCCTGGAGTAAAACAGGGTATCCTGGGGCCAACGTCCTGACTTTC.

This rearrangement joins TRBV25-1 to TRBJ2-7, with D possibly matching TRBD1 (6 bases). The V gene lost 10 bases and the J gene lost 3 bases, with 19 bases spanning the gap. Germline V lookup: CDR1 MGHDK, CDR2 SYGVNS. The CDR3 is made up of 14 amino acids. In DNA form, the CDR3 reads TGTGCCACCAAAGGGACGGACAGCATCTACGAGCAGTACTTC. Translation gives CATKGTDSIYEQYF.

This rearrangement joins TRBV5-6 to TRBJ1-1, with no clear D. The CDR3 is made up of 12 amino acids. Germline loops: CDR1 SGHDT, CDR2 YYEEEE. V shed 4 bases and J shed 2 bases, with 6 bases lying between them. The CDR3 sequence: CASSIRNTEAFF. CDR3 DNA sequence: TGTGCCAGCAGCATACGAAACACTGAAGCTTTCTTT. The variable domain in full, with the rest retrieved from reference TRBV5-6 and TRBJ1-1, is DAGVTQSPTHLIKTRGQQVTLRCSPKSGHDTVSWYQQALGQGPQFIFQYYEEEERQRGNFPDRFSGHQFPNYSSELNVNALLLGDSALYLCASSIRNTEAFFGQGTRLTVV.

The chain combines TRBV25-1 with TRBJ2-7, with D maybe TRBD1 (5 bases). Looked up from germline, CDR1 is MGHDK and CDR2 is SYGVNS. The germline V and J ends were trimmed by 0 bases and 0 bases, with 9 bases remaining between them. The CDR3 has 15 amino acids. DNA for the CDR3: TGTGCCAGCAGTGAATATACAGGATCCTCCTACGAGCAGTACTTC. This gives the protein CASSEYTGSSYEQYF.

In its sample, this clonotype was seen a few times. This rearrangement joins TRBV28 to TRBJ1-6; TRBD1 might be the D (5 bases). The germline V gene has CDR1 MDHEN and CDR2 SYDVKM. The V end was cut by 7 bases, the J end by 4 bases, with 14 bases between. The CDR3 length is 15 residues. CDR3 sequence (DNA): TGTGCCAGCATCGGACAAGGACCTTATAATTCACCCCTCCACTTT. The encoded protein is CASIGQGPYNSPLHF. Together with reference TRBV28 and TRBJ1-6, the CDR3 gives the full variable domain: DVKVTQSSRYLVKRTGEKVFLECVQDMDHENMFWYRQDPGLGLRLIYFSYDVKMKEKGDIPEGYSVSREKKERFSLILESASTNQTSMYLCASIGQGPYNSPLHFGNGTRLTVT.

This clonotype was seen a few times. This chain joins TRBV4-1 and TRBJ2-5; possible D gene TRBD2, 6 bases. This CDR3 contains 15 residues. CDR1 is MGHRA, CDR2 YSYEKL, per germline. Trimming cost V 1 base and J 3 bases, with 12 bases left between them. The CDR3 DNA sequence: TGCGCCAGCAGCCAAGTGGGCGGGATCAAAGAGACCCAGTACTTC. Translating gives CASSQVGGIKETQYF.

This clonotype has just a few counts. V gene TRBV7-6 combines with J gene TRBJ2-7; possible D gene TRBD2, 6 bases. Germline V gene sequence: CDR1 SGHVS, CDR2 FNYEAQ. CDR3 length: 17 residues. Between the trimmed V and J ends, which lost 2 bases and 4 bases, there was a span of 21 bases. The CDR3 loop is CASSLREGGAPHYEQYF. In DNA form, the CDR3 reads TGTGCCAGCAGCTTAAGAGAAGGCGGGGCACCACATTACGAGCAGTACTTC.

In regard to this clonotype: This may be a read error: a much more frequent sequence differs by one nucleotide. This chain uses TRBV27 with TRBJ2-1; the D call may be TRBD1 or TRBD2 (5 bases each). This CDR3 is 15 amino acids long. The germline V and J ends were trimmed by 8 bases and 9 bases, with 23 bases remaining between them. The germline V gene encodes CDR1 MNHEY and CDR2 SMNVEV (reference sequence). CDR3 protein: CASAARVRDAVEQFF. The CDR3 DNA reads as TGTGCCAGCGCCGCGAGGGTCAGGGACGCCGTTGAGCAGTTCTTC.

This clonotype was detected ten times or more. The chain links TRBV15 to TRBJ1-1; D unresolved. V was trimmed by 5 bases and J by 3 bases, leaving 13 bases between them. The CDR3 loop spans 14 amino acids. In germline, CDR1 is LNHNV, CDR2 YYDKDF (reference sequence). CDR3 sequence (DNA): TGTGCCACCAGCCGGATAGCTGTTGACACTGAAGCTTTCTTT. It specifies CATSRIAVDTEAFF.

The sample holds many counts of this clonotype. CDR3 bases: TGCGCCAGCAGCCAGGGGACTAGCGCAGCCTACGAGCAGTACTTC. Translated, it gives CASSQGTSAAYEQYF. The chain uses TRBV4-3 and TRBJ2-7, with TRBD2 matching over 10 bases. Per the germline V gene, CDR1 is LGHNA and CDR2 is YSLEER. Trimming at V came to 3 bases and at J to 2 bases, leaving 4 bases not matched to a gene. This CDR3 has 15 residues.

This clonotype has ten or more counts. The V gene is TRBV15, the J gene TRBJ2-3, with 8 positions matching TRBD2. The CDR3 contains 14 residues. The V segment lost 5 bases and the J segment 6 bases; nucleotides outside the gene matches: 7. Germline CDR1 LNHNV, CDR2 YYDKDF (reference sequence). The CDR3 spells CATSRGGSTDTQYF. DNA for the CDR3: TGTGCCACCAGCCGGGGGGGGAGTACGGATACGCAGTATTTT.

In its sample, this clonotype was seen many times. The chain uses TRBV7-2 and TRBJ2-5; D is unresolved. Between the trimmed V and J ends, which lost 4 bases and 5 bases, there was a span of 8 bases. The germline CDR1 and CDR2 sequences are SGHTA and FQGNSA. The CDR3 consists of 12 residues. Here the CDR3 reads CASSSARETQYF. The CDR3 DNA follows: TGTGCCAGCAGCTCCGCCAGGGAGACCCAGTACTTC.

A few counts support this clonotype. The chain recombines TRBV11-2 with TRBJ1-6; 11 bases line up with TRBD1. V was clipped by 5 bases and J by 10 bases; unmatched bases: 4. CDR1 SGHAT and CDR2 FQNNGV come from the germline V gene. CDR3 length: 14 amino acids. The CDR3 nucleotides are TGTGCCAGCAGCCACCGGGACAGGGGGTCACCCCTCCACTTT. It is translated as CASSHRDRGSPLHF.

This sequence joins TRBV27 and TRBJ2-1; 8 nucleotides align to TRBD1. Germline V gene data show CDR1 as MNHEY and CDR2 as SMNVEV (reference sequence). The J segment lost 7 bases and the V segment lost 5 bases, leaving 16 bases of the junction unmatched. The CDR3 is made up of 17 amino acids. The CDR3 DNA reads as TGTGCCAGCAGTCCCCCGGGACAGGCGTTTCTTGGGAATGAGCAGTTCTTC. The encoded protein is CASSPPGQAFLGNEQFF.

This clonotype has at least ten counts. The chain couples TRBV29-1 to TRBJ1-2; D gene unclear. CDR1 SQVTM and CDR2 ANQGSEA come from the germline V gene. The CDR3 sequence is 12 residues long. The ends were cut back, 3 bases at V and 8 bases at J, with 13 bases in the middle. For the CDR3, the DNA is TGCAGCGTTGAGGACCGTCCGGGAGGCTACACCTTC. Its translation: CSVEDRPGGYTF.

The chain recombines TRBV9 with TRBJ2-1; tentatively, D is TRBD2 (5 bases). CDR3 length: 12 residues. The V and J ends lost 7 bases and 1 base respectively, with 6 bases between them. Germline CDR1 and CDR2: SGDLS and YYNGEE. The CDR3 DNA reads TGTGCCAGCGGGGAGTCCTACAATGAGCAGTTCTTC. Translated: CASGESYNEQFF. The full variable domain, rest sourced from reference TRBV9 and TRBJ2-1, is DSGVTQTPKHLITATGQRVTLRCSPRSGDLSVYWYQQSLDQGLQFLIQYYNGEERAKGNILERFSAQQFPDLHSELNLSSLELGDSALYFCASGESYNEQFFGPGTRLTVL.

This clonotype was observed a handful of times. The chain carries TRBV7-2 and TRBJ2-1; 14 bases line up with TRBD2. Trimming removed 4 bases from V and 2 bases from J; junction bases left unmatched: 4. CDR1 and CDR2 from the germline V gene are SGHTA and FQGNSA. The CDR3 has 17 amino acids. The CDR3 region has the DNA TGTGCCAGCAGCTCGCCGACTAGCGGGAGGGCCTACAATGAGCAGTTCTTC. Encoded protein: CASSSPTSGRAYNEQFF.

This clonotype was recorded many times. The chain couples TRBV12-3 or TRBV12-4 to TRBJ2-7; D is undetermined. The CDR3 is 12 residues long. The V gene lost 7 bases and the J gene lost 3 bases, with 10 bases spanning the gap. In nucleotides, the CDR3 is TGTGCCAGCATGGGCATTCTCTACGAGCAGTACTTC. Encoded protein: CASMGILYEQYF.

The chain recombines TRBV19 with TRBJ1-5; D call uncertain. Germline lookup yields CDR1 LNHDA and CDR2 SQIVND (reference sequence). The CDR3 loop spans 14 amino acids. V was cut by 5 bases and J by 0 bases, with 8 bases left in between. This CDR3 is CASSASFSNQPQHF. The CDR3 coding sequence is TGTGCCAGTAGTGCCTCCTTTAGCAATCAGCCCCAGCATTTT.

This clonotype was seen many times. The chain recombines TRBV10-3 with TRBJ2-7; 9 bases are a match to TRBD1. There are 16 residues in the CDR3. CDR1 ENHRY and CDR2 SYGVKD come from the germline V gene. The J segment lost 2 bases and the V segment lost 6 bases, leaving 11 bases of the junction unmatched. The CDR3 DNA sequence: TGTGCCATCAGCCCCGCCGGGACAGGGAAAACCTACGAGCAGTACTTC. This codes for CAISPAGTGKTYEQYF.

The rearrangement links TRBV10-3 to TRBJ2-1; 8 nucleotides align to TRBD1. The germline V gene has CDR1 ENHRY and CDR2 SYGVKD. This CDR3 spans 15 amino acids. V was pared by 3 bases and J by 5 bases, with 6 bases of the junction left unmatched. The CDR3 coding sequence is TGTGCCATCAGTGACCGGGACAGGATCCACAATGAGCAGTTCTTC. It codes for CAISDRDRIHNEQFF.

A remark on this clonotype: Just one base apart from a much larger clone, this may be a read error. V and J are TRBV13 and TRBJ2-5, with 7 bases aligning to TRBD2. Germline CDR1 PRHDT, CDR2 FYEKMQ (reference sequence). The CDR3 spans 19 residues. DNA for the CDR3: TGTGCCAGCAGCTTAGATTGGGCGGGAGAGTGGTATTTGCAAGAGGCCCAGTACTTC. Its translation is CASSLDWAGEWYLQEAQYF.

The genes are TRBV10-3 and TRBJ1-2; 8 positions match TRBD1. The CDR3 runs to 13 residues. CDR1 is ENHRY, CDR2 SYGVKD, per germline. The V gene end was trimmed by 4 bases and the J gene end by 6 bases; junction bases not matched to a gene: 4. CDR3 region: CAISGRTGHGYTF. DNA for the CDR3: TGTGCCATCAGTGGCAGGACAGGGCATGGCTACACCTTC.

This clonotype was counted many times. This chain connects TRBV11-2 to TRBJ2-1; TRBD2 matches 9 bases. Germline-derived CDR1 and CDR2 are SGHAT and FQNNGV. The CDR3 totals 14 residues. The ends lost 6 bases at V and 3 bases at J; junction bases unmatched: 3. CDR3 bases: TGTGCCAGCAGGATAGCGGGAGTCTACAATGAGCAGTTCTTC. Encoded protein: CASRIAGVYNEQFF.